Listed here are 24 T cell receptor beta chains from one sample, sequenced in a study of blood T cells in healthy people across ages. Combining a sample-barcoded 5' primer with a J-beta primer mix, a second PCR ran for roughly 7 to 12 cycles. MiXCR was run by TCRdb on the 5' RACE reads, yielding one entry per CDR3 protein. The sample carries about 1 million distinct CDR3 sequences, under 55% recorded once. The sample taken for sequencing was blood. These receptors all come from a woman aged 55 to 70 in good health.

This chain connects TRBV12-3 or TRBV12-4 to TRBJ2-5; 7 bases match TRBD2. The CDR3 has 15 amino acids. V gave up 3 bases and J gave up 3 bases; unmatched junction bases: 7. The CDR3 region has the DNA TGTGCCAGCAGTTTTGCCGCTAGCGGTGAAGAGACCCAGTACTTC. Residues: CASSFAASGEETQYF.

DNA for the CDR3: TGTGCCAGCAGCTTAGATTTCGGGTACTCCTACAATGAGCAGTTCTTC. It encodes CASSLDFGYSYNEQFF. The genes are TRBV7-9 and TRBJ2-1; D is undetermined. V was shortened by 1 base and J by 0 bases, with 10 bases between the two germline ends. Germline assignment: CDR1 SEHNR and CDR2 FQNEAQ (reference sequence). This CDR3 is built from 16 residues.

In DNA, the CDR3 is TGCAGTGCCCCTGGGACTAGCGGTCGCACAGATACGCAGTATTTT. This codes for CSAPGTSGRTDTQYF. This chain uses TRBV20-1 with TRBJ2-3; 11 positions match TRBD2. The CDR3 extends over 15 amino acids. Germline V gene data show CDR1 as DFQATT and CDR2 as SNEGSKA (reference sequence). V was pared by 6 bases and J by 1 base, with 6 bases of the junction left unmatched.

V and J are TRBV10-3 and TRBJ2-5, with D tentatively TRBD1 or TRBD2 (5 bases each). Germline CDR1 and CDR2: ENHRY and SYGVKD. The ends were cut back, 7 bases at V and 4 bases at J, with 16 bases in the middle. This CDR3 comprises 14 residues. This CDR3 reads CAINEGPGPETQYF. Here the CDR3 DNA reads TGTGCCATCAACGAGGGACCGGGGCCAGAGACCCAGTACTTC.

This clonotype showed up just a few times. The CDR3 coding sequence is TGCGCCAGCAGCTCGTCCGCGCAGGAGGGAGATACGCAGTATTTT. Translating it yields CASSSSAQEGDTQYF. V and J are TRBV5-1 and TRBJ2-3, with D tentatively TRBD2 (6 bases). The V and J ends lost 3 bases and 5 bases respectively, with 16 bases between them. This CDR3 is built from 15 residues. CDR1 SGHRS and CDR2 YFSETQ come from the germline V gene.

The V and J genes are TRBV5-6 and TRBJ1-6, with D uncertain. Trimming took off 1 base at V and 1 base at J, with 9 bases between the two ends. The CDR3 spans 16 residues. CDR1 is SGHDT, CDR2 YYEEEE, per germline. The CDR3 DNA follows: TGTGCCAGCAGCTTGAAAACAGCATCCTATAATTCACCCCTCCACTTT. The encoded protein is CASSLKTASYNSPLHF.

This clonotype was seen once. The V gene is TRBV6-5, the J gene TRBJ1-2; 9 bases are a match to TRBD1. The ends lost 8 bases at V and 8 bases at J; junction bases unmatched: 6. Germline-derived CDR1 and CDR2 are MNHEY and SVGAGI. CDR3 size: 12 residues. The DNA for the CDR3 is TGTGCCAGCGGACAGGGGTCAGGAGGCTACACCTTC. Protein product: CASGQGSGGYTF.

This chain connects TRBV5-5 to TRBJ2-3, with TRBD1 identical over 12 bases. Losses at the gene ends were 4 bases for V and 3 bases for J; bases not matched to a gene: 15. The germline gives CDR1 SGHKS, CDR2 YYEKEE (reference sequence). The CDR3 contains 19 residues. Here the CDR3 DNA reads TGTGCCAGCAGCCCCCTGGGACAGGGGGCAGGGGGGAGGACAGATACGCAGTATTTT. This encodes CASSPLGQGAGGRTDTQYF. The full variable domain, with the rest looked up from reference TRBV5-5 and TRBJ2-3, is DAGVTQSPTHLIKTRGQQVTLRCSPISGHKSVSWYQQVLGQGPQFIFQYYEKEERGRGNFPDRFSARQFPNYSSELNVNALLLGDSALYLCASSPLGQGAGGRTDTQYFGPGTRLTVL.

The J gene is TRBJ1-6, the V gene TRBV27, with a possible D match to TRBD1 (5 bases). Per the germline V gene, CDR1 is MNHEY and CDR2 is SMNVEV (reference sequence). The CDR3 covers 15 residues. V was pared by 4 bases and J by 6 bases, with 13 bases between. This chain's CDR3 is CASSSLTAINSPLHF. As DNA, the CDR3 is TGTGCCAGCAGTTCCCTGACAGCGATTAATTCACCCCTCCACTTT.

As regards this clonotype: Its ends do not fully match the called genes, so a read error is possible. The gene calls are TRBV5-6 and TRBJ2-3; a possible D gene is TRBD2 (5 bases). CDR3 size: 16 residues. Germline V lookup: CDR1 SGHDT, CDR2 YYEEEE. The CDR3 loop reads CASSLGTGLSTETQYF. The CDR3 nucleotides read TGTGCCAGCAGCTTGGGGACTGGCCTGAGTACAGAGACGCAGTATTTT. The variable domain in full, completed from reference TRBV5-6 and TRBJ2-3, reads DAGVTQSPTHLIKTRGQQVTLRCSPKSGHDTVSWYQQALGQGPQFIFQYYEEEERQRGNFPDRFSGHQFPNYSSELNVNALLLGDSALYLCASSLGTGLSTETQYFGPGTRLTVL.

The chain employs TRBV6-2 or TRBV6-3 and TRBJ2-5; 7 bases line up with TRBD1. With V trimmed by 6 bases and J by 5 bases, 12 bases remained unmatched. The germline V gene has CDR1 MNHEY and CDR2 SVGEGT. The CDR3 consists of 15 residues. CDR3 in amino acids: CASSQGGLREETQYF. CDR3 bases: TGTGCCAGCAGCCAAGGGGGCTTACGAGAGGAGACCCAGTACTTC.

The rearrangement joins TRBV7-8 to TRBJ1-2; maybe TRBD1 (6 bases). Trimming pared 4 bases from V and 6 bases from J, leaving 15 bases between. Germline lookup yields CDR1 SGHVS and CDR2 FQNEAQ. This CDR3 comprises 14 residues. CDR3 sequence reads: CASSYDRRFNGYTF. The CDR3, as DNA: TGTGCCAGCAGCTATGACAGGAGGTTCAATGGCTACACCTTC.

V is TRBV12-3 or TRBV12-4 and J is TRBJ2-2; 11 bases line up with TRBD2. This CDR3 is 16 amino acids long. V shed 5 bases and J 0 bases; nucleotides not matched to a gene: 2. Written as DNA, the CDR3 is TGTGCCAGCAGTAAACTAGCGGGGGCGAACACCGGGGAGCTGTTTTTT. Its translation: CASSKLAGANTGELFF.

This chain links TRBV7-9 with TRBJ2-1, with 10 bases aligning to TRBD2. The ends lost 0 bases at V and 10 bases at J; junction bases unmatched: 6. Looked up from germline, CDR1 is SEHNR and CDR2 is FQNEAQ (reference sequence). CDR3 length: 15 amino acids. Here the CDR3 reads CASSLALERGGEQFF. CDR3 in DNA: TGTGCCAGCAGCTTAGCGCTGGAGCGGGGGGGAGAGCAGTTCTTC.

The sample holds a few counts of this clonotype. V usage is TRBV20-1 and J usage is TRBJ2-1; the match to TRBD2 covers 10 bases. This CDR3 spans 15 amino acids. CDR1 and CDR2 (germline): DFQATT, SNEGSKA (reference sequence). The V gene end was trimmed by 3 bases and the J gene end by 2 bases; junction bases not matched to a gene: 4. The CDR3 loop is CSAREAGGPYNEQFF. The CDR3 nucleotides read TGCAGTGCTAGGGAAGCGGGAGGGCCCTACAATGAGCAGTTCTTC.

This clonotype was counted a few times. The chain uses TRBV7-9 and TRBJ2-5; TRBD2 matches at 10 bases. The CDR3 extends over 17 amino acids. The J segment lost 2 bases and the V segment lost 5 bases, leaving 11 bases of the junction unmatched. CDR1 and CDR2 (germline): SEHNR, FQNEAQ (reference sequence). CDR3 residues: CASSPWTSGRVQETQYF. As DNA, the CDR3 is TGTGCCAGCAGCCCCTGGACTAGCGGAAGGGTACAAGAGACCCAGTACTTC.

CDR3 residues: CASSSKGLEGNEQYF. The DNA of the CDR3 is TGTGCCAGCAGCTCAAAGGGTCTTGAGGGGAATGAGCAGTACTTC. V gene TRBV7-9 combines with J gene TRBJ2-7, with D tentatively TRBD1 or TRBD2 (5 bases each). Germline V lookup: CDR1 SEHNR, CDR2 FQNEAQ (reference sequence). V lost 4 bases and J 7 bases, leaving 20 bases between the germline ends. The CDR3 loop spans 15 amino acids.

The gene calls are TRBV6-1 and TRBJ1-4, with D possibly TRBD1 on 6 matching bases. The V end was cut by 5 bases, the J end by 5 bases, with 21 bases between. Germline V CDR1 and CDR2: MNHNS, SASEGT. The CDR3 runs 17 residues. The DNA of the CDR3 is TGTGCCAGCAGTCCCGCCCCACAGGGCCTAAAAAATGAAAAACTGTTTTTT. Its translation is CASSPAPQGLKNEKLFF.

The rearrangement links TRBV6-2 or TRBV6-3 to TRBJ2-3, with D hard to call. The ends were cut back, 4 bases at V and 5 bases at J, with 19 bases in the middle. Germline V gives CDR1 MNHEY, CDR2 SVGEGT. This CDR3 is 16 amino acids long. The CDR3 here is CASSSVLVPGRDTQYF. The CDR3 DNA sequence: TGTGCCAGCAGTTCGGTCTTAGTCCCGGGTCGAGATACGCAGTATTTT.

The count of this clonotype is one. The V and J genes are TRBV27 and TRBJ2-4; TRBD2 matches 9 bases. Trimming at V came to 5 bases and at J to 15 bases, leaving 11 bases not matched to a gene. The CDR3 is 13 residues long. Germline CDR1 reads MNHEY; CDR2 reads SMNVEV (reference sequence). The CDR3 here is CASSKNIGTSMYF. The CDR3 DNA reads TGTGCCAGCAGTAAAAATATTGGGACTAGCATGTACTTC.

The chain uses TRBV6-2 or TRBV6-3 and TRBJ2-5, with no clear D. The CDR3 extends over 12 amino acids. With 6 bases removed from V and 5 bases from J, the gap between germline ends came to 10 bases. Germline values: CDR1 MNHEY, CDR2 SVGEGT. The CDR3: CASSYMPETQYF. For the CDR3, the DNA is TGTGCCAGCAGCTATATGCCGGAGACCCAGTACTTC.

This clonotype is a singleton in its sample. The gene calls are TRBV10-3 and TRBJ2-7; 7 nucleotides match TRBD2. With 4 bases clipped from V and 1 base from J, the junction kept 16 bases outside the gene matches. The V gene's germline CDR1 is ENHRY and CDR2 SYGVKD. The CDR3 is made up of 18 amino acids. The DNA of the CDR3 is TGTGCCATCAGTGCCTGGGCCCTGACTAGCCGGAGATCCTACGAGCAGTACTTC. Translating gives CAISAWALTSRRSYEQYF.

This clonotype was counted between two and nine times. This sequence joins TRBV10-3 and TRBJ2-5; the D is unclear. Judging by the DNA end, TRBJ2-7 fits better; the J call may be wrong. CDR3 length equals 12 residues. The V gene's germline CDR1 is ENHRY and CDR2 SYGVKD. The CDR3 DNA is TGTGCCATCAGCCTAGATAATTACGAGCAGTACTTC. It specifies CAISLDNYEQYF.

This clonotype has more than one count but fewer than ten. The rearrangement joins TRBV25-1 to TRBJ1-4; no clear D. The V gene lost 3 bases and the J gene lost 6 bases, with 14 bases spanning the gap. Germline CDR1 MGHDK, CDR2 SYGVNS. The CDR3 runs to 15 residues. The CDR3 nucleotides read TGTGCCAGCAGTGATGGGTCGGGTCAGGATGAAAAACTGTTTTTT. Translation gives CASSDGSGQDEKLFF.